This T cell receptor beta chain was recovered during a study of post-analysis software for immune sequencing data. Study background: Recorded disease courses covered relapsing-remitting, secondary progressive and progressive-relapsing multiple sclerosis. Some patients had no subtype annotation.

This clonotype was observed at least ten times. The antigen is unknown. The CDR3 sequence is 15 residues long. Germline CDR1 MNHEY, CDR2 SMNVEV (reference sequence). V was shortened by 2 bases and J by 1 base, with 10 bases between the two germline ends. Study findings and constraints: For normalized Chao1 diversity, multiple sclerosis patients scored significantly lower than controls did. A handful of TRBV segments were significantly more frequent in patients than in controls. TRBV5-6, TRBV5-1 and TRBV20-1 were among these segments. Under the F measure, samples that were prepared in one batch clustered strongly together.

Researchers reported that TCR beta cDNA libraries carried unique molecular identifiers. T cells, roughly 1 to 10 million of them, yielded about half a million cDNA molecules. Using its own MiXCR run on the PCR reads, TCRdb lists one record per CDR3 protein. The sample has about 200,000 distinct CDR3 sequences, roughly 30% seen once; the top ten hold approximately 3%. The chain uses TRBV27 and TRBJ2-3; a weak D match, TRBD1 (5 bases). The sequence derives from a girl aged 2-17 years with multiple sclerosis. Material: blood. The CDR3 here is CASSLLGRGTDTQYF. The CDR3 DNA follows: TGTGCCAGCAGTTTACTGGGGCGAGGCACAGATACGCAGTATTTT.